The 4 T cell receptor beta chains reported below all come from one sample, sequenced in a study of T-cell memory formation after mild COVID-19. One entry per CDR3 protein results from TCRdb running MiXCR on the 5' RACE reads. Here the sample spans about 250,000 distinct CDR3 sequences, about 16% being singletons. Sample: PBMCs or a T cell subset sorted from them (not recorded which). Receptors originate from an adult woman who had mild COVID-19 (a few samples of this study predate the infection). Cell type and time point are not known.

The chain employs TRBV18 and TRBJ2-7; TRBD1 matches at 8 bases. This CDR3 is 16 amino acids long. Germline values: CDR1 KGHSH, CDR2 LQKENI. J lost 0 bases, V lost 2 bases, and 6 bases had no gene match. CDR3 sequence reads: CASSPGRTGPSYEQYF. Here the CDR3 DNA reads TGTGCCAGCTCACCAGGACGGACAGGGCCCTCCTACGAGCAGTACTTC.

The chain has TRBV25-1 and TRBJ2-3; 7 bases match TRBD2. The junction had 13 bases not matched to a gene; V was cut back by 6 bases and J by 4 bases. Per the germline V gene, CDR1 is MGHDK and CDR2 is SYGVNS. The length of the CDR3 is 16 residues. Here the CDR3 reads CASSLTGGRMSDTQYF. The CDR3 DNA follows: TGTGCCAGCAGCCTAACGGGCGGGAGAATGTCAGATACGCAGTATTTT.

V is TRBV4-3 and J is TRBJ2-5; 9 bases fit TRBD1. Germline V CDR1 and CDR2: LGHNA, YSLEER. Germline trimming cut 1 base from V and 5 bases from J; bases unmatched to any gene: 5. This CDR3 spans 15 amino acids. This CDR3 reads CASSQGTGARETQYF. The CDR3 DNA follows: TGCGCCAGCAGCCAAGGGACAGGGGCCAGGGAGACCCAGTACTTC.

CDR3 region: CSVASGQGNGYTF. The CDR3 coding sequence is TGCAGCGTTGCCTCGGGACAGGGCAATGGCTACACCTTC. The chain is built from TRBV29-1 and TRBJ1-2, with TRBD1 identical over 9 bases. With 4 bases clipped from V and 6 bases from J, the junction kept 6 bases outside the gene matches. Per germline, CDR1 SQVTM and CDR2 ANQGSEA. CDR3 length: 13 residues. The full variable domain, its missing parts supplied by reference TRBV29-1 and TRBJ1-2, is SAVISQKPSRDICQRGTSLTIQCQVDSQVTMMFWYRQQPGQSLTLIATANQGSEATYESGFVIDKFPISRPNLTFSTLTVSNMSPEDSSIYLCSVASGQGNGYTFGSGTRLTVV.